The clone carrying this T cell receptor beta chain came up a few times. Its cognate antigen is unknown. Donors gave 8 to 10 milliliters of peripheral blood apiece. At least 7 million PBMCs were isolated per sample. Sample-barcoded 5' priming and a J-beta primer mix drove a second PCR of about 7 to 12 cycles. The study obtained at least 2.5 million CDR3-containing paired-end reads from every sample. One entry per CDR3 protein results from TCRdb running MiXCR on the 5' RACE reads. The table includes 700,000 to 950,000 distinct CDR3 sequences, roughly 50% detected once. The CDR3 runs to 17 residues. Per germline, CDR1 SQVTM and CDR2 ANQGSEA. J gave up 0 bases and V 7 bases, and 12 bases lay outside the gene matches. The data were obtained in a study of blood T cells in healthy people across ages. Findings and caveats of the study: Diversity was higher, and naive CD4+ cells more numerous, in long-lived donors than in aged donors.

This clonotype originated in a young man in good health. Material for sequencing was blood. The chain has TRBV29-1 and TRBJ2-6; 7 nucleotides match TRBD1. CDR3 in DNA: TGCAGCGCACGGGGACAGATTGACAACTCTGGGGCCAACGTCCTGACTTTC. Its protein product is CSARGQIDNSGANVLTF. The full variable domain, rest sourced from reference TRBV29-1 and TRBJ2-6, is SAVISQKPSRDICQRGTSLTIQCQVDSQVTMMFWYRQQPGQSLTLIATANQGSEATYESGFVIDKFPISRPNLTFSTLTVSNMSPEDSSIYLCSARGQIDNSGANVLTFGAGSRLTVL.